This T cell receptor beta chain was retrieved from a study of CD8+CD57+ T cells in acquired aplastic anemia. Germline CDR1 and CDR2: SNHLY and FYNNEI. This CDR3 is built from 14 residues. Trimming stripped 10 bases from V and 5 bases from J, with 21 bases between. This clonotype has a count of ten or more. Genomic DNA, serving as template, underwent TCR beta VDJ and CDR3 profiling. TCRdb recomputed calls from the reads with MiXCR, one row per CDR3 protein. The table has 200,000 to 250,000 distinct CDR3 sequences, almost 35% seen once. Sequencing was performed on sorted CD4+, CD8+, or CD8+CD57+ T cells (not recorded which) from PBMCs. This TCR was sampled from a human donor in good health, serving as a control. This chain connects TRBV2 to TRBJ2-7, with D perhaps being TRBD1 or TRBD2 (5 bases each). The CDR3 here is CATYSGTAVNEQYF. The CDR3 nucleotides are TGTGCCACGTACTCCGGGACGGCGGTCAACGAGCAGTACTTC. The full variable domain, with the rest looked up from reference TRBV2 and TRBJ2-7, is EPEVTQTPSHQVTQMGQEVILRCVPISNHLYFYWYRQILGQKVEFLVSFYNNEISEKSEIFDDQFSVERPDGSNFTLKIRSTKLEDSAMYFCATYSGTAVNEQYFGPGTRLTVT.